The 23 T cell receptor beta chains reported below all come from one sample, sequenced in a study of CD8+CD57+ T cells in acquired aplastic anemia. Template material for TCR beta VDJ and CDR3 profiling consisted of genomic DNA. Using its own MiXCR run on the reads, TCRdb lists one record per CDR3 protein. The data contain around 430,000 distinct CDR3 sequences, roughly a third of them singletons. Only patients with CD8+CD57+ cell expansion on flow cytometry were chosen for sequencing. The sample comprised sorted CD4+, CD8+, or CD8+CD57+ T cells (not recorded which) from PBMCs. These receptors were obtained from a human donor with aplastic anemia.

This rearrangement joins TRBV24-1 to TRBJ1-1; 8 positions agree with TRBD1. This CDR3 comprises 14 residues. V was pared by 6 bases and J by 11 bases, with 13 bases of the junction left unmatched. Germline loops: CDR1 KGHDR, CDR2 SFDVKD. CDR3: CATSLGGQGFNAFF. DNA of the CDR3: TGTGCCACCAGTTTGGGAGGACAGGGATTCAATGCTTTCTTT.

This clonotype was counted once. This chain's CDR3 is CASSNRRLVDEQFF. Here the CDR3 DNA reads TGTGCCAGCAGCAACCGCCGACTAGTTGATGAGCAGTTCTTC. The rearrangement joins TRBV6-1 to TRBJ2-1; the D gene is possibly TRBD2 (6 bases). V dropped 6 bases and J dropped 8 bases, with 17 bases sitting between them. There are 14 residues in the CDR3. Per germline, CDR1 MNHNS and CDR2 SASEGT.

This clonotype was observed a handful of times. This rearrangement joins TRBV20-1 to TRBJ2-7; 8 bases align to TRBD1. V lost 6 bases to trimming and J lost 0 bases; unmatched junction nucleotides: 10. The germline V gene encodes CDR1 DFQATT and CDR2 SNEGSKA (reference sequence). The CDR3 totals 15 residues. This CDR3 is CSATPDRGSSYEQYF. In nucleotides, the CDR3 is TGCAGTGCGACTCCCGACAGGGGCAGCTCCTACGAGCAGTACTTC.

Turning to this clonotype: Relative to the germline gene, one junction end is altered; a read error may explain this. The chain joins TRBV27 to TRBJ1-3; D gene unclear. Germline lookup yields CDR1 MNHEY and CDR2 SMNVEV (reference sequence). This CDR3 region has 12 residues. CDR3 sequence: CASSPIEGLLHF. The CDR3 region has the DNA TGTGCCAGCAGTCCTATTGAGGGATTATTACATTTT.

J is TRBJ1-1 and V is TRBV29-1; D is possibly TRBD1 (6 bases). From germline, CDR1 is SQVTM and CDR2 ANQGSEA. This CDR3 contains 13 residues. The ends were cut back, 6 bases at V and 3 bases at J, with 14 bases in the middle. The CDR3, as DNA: TGCAGCGTCCGAGAACAGGGAGACACTGAAGCTTTCTTT. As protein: CSVREQGDTEAFF.

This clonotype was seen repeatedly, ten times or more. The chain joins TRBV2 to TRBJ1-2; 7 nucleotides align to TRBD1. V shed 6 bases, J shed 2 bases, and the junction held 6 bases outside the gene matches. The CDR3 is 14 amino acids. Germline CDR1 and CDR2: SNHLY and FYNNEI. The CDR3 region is CASRSGTANYGYTF. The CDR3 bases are TGTGCCAGCAGGTCCGGGACAGCAAACTATGGCTACACCTTC.

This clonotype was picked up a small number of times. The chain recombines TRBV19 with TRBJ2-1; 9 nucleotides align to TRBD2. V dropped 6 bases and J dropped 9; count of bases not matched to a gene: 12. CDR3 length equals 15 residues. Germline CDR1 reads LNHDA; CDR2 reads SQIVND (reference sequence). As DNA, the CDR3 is TGTGCCAGTAGCCCGCTCGCGGGAGGGGGCGGTGAGCAGTTCTTC. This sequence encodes CASSPLAGGGGEQFF. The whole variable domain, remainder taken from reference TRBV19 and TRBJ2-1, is DGGITQSPKYLFRKEGQNVTLSCEQNLNHDAMYWYRQDPGQGLRLIYYSQIVNDFQKGDIAEGYSVSREKKESFPLTVTSAQKNPTAFYLCASSPLAGGGGEQFFGPGTRLTVL.

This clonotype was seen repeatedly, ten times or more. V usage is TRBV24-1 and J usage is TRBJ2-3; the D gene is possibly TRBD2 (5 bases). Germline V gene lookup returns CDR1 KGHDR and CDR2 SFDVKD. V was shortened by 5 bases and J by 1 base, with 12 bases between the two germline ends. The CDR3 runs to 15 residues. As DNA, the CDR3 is TGTGCCACCAGTGCCGGGGTGGCGGGCACAGATACGCAGTATTTT. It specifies CATSAGVAGTDTQYF.

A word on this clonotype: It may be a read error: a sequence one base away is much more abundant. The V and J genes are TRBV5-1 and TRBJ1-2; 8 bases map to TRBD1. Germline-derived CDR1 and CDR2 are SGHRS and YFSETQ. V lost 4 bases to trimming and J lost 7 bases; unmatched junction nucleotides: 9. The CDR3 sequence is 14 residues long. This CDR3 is CASSAGQEDGGYTF. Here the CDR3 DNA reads TGCGCCAGCAGCGCGGGACAGGAGGATGGTGGCTACACCTTC. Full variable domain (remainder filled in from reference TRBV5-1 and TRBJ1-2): KAGVTQTPRYLIKTRGQQVTLSCSPISGHRSVSWYQQTPGQGLQFLFEYFSETQRNKGNFPGRFSGRQFSNSRSEMNVSTLELGDSALYLCASSAGQEDGGYTFGSGTRLTVV.

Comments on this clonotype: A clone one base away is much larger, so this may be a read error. The CDR3 is CASKLEDGGYTF. The CDR3, as DNA: TGTGCCAGCAAACTCGAGGACGGCGGCTACACCTTC. The V gene is TRBV12-3 or TRBV12-4, the J gene TRBJ1-2; D unresolved. V was clipped by 7 bases and J by 8 bases, with 14 bases between them. This CDR3 region has 12 residues.

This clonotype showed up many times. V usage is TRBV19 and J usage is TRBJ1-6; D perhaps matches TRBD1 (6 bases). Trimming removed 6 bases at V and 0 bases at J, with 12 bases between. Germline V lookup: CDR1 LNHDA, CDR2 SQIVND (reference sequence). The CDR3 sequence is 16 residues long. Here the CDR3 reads CASRPDRSSYNSPLHF. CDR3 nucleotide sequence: TGTGCCAGTAGACCAGACAGGAGCTCCTATAATTCACCCCTCCACTTT.

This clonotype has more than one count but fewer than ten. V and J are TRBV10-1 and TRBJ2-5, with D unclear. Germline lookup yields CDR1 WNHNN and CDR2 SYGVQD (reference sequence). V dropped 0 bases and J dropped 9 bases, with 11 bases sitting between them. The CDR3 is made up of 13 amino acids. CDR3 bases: TGCGCCAGCAGTGAGTCGGATAGTCAGCCCCAGTACTTC. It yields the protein CASSESDSQPQYF.

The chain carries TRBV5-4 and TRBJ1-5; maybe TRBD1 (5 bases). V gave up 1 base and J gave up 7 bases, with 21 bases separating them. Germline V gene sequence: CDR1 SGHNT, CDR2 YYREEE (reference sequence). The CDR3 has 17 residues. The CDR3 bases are TGTGCCAGCAGCTTGTTTTACCCGACAGAGTGGAGCCAGCCCCAGCATTTT. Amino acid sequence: CASSLFYPTEWSQPQHF.

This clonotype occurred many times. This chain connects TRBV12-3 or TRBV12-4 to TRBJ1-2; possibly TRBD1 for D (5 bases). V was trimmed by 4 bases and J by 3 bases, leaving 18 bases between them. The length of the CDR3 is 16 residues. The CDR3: CASSSNDGHPHYGYTF. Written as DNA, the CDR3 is TGTGCCAGCAGTTCCAACGATGGACACCCCCACTATGGCTACACCTTC.

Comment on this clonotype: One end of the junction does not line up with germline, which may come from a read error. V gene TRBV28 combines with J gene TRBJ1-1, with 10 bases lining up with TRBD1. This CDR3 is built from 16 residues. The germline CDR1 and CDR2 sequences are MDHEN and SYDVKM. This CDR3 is CASSLQIPGTGEIGIF. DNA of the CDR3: TGTGCCAGCAGTTTGCAGATCCCGGGGACAGGGGAGATAGGTATCTTT.

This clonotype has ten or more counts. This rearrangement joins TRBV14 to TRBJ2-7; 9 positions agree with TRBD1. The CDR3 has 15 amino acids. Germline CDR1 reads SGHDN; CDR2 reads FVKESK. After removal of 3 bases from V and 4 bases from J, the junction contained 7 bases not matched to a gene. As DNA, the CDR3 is TGTGCCAGCAGCCATACCGGGACAGGGACGTACGAGCAGTACTTC. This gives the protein CASSHTGTGTYEQYF.

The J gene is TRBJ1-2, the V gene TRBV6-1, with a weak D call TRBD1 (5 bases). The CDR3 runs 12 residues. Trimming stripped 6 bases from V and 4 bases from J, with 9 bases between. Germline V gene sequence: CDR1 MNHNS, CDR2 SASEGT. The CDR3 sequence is CASRGVLYGYTF. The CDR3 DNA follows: TGTGCCAGCAGGGGGGTCCTCTATGGCTACACCTTC.

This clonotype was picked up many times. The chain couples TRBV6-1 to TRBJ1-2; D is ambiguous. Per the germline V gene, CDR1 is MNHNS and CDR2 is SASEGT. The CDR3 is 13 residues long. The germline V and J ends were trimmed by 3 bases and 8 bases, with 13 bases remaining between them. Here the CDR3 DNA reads TGTGCCAGCAGTGACGGTATTCCTGAAGGCTACACCTTC. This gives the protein CASSDGIPEGYTF.

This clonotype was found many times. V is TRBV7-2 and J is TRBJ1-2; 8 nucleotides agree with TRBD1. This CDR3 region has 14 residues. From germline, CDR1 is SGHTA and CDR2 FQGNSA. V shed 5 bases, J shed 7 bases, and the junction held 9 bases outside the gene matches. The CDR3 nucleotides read TGTGCCAGCAGCCAAAACGGACAGGGAGGTGGCTACACCTTC. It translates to CASSQNGQGGGYTF.

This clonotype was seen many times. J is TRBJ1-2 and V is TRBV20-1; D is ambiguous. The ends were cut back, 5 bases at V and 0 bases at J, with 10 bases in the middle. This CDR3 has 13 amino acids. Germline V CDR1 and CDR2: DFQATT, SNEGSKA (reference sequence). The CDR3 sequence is CSAPLRPNYGYTF. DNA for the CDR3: TGCAGTGCTCCCCTTCGGCCTAACTATGGCTACACCTTC.

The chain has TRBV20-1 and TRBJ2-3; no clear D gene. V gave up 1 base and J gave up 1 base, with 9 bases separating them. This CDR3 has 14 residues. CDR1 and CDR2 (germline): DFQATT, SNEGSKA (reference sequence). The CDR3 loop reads CSARVQRGTDTQYF. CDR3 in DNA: TGCAGTGCTAGAGTACAGAGAGGCACAGATACGCAGTATTTT.

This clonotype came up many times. The CDR3 reads CATDEQFF. CDR3 sequence (DNA): TGTGCCACGGATGAGCAGTTCTTC. The rearrangement joins TRBV7-9 to TRBJ2-1, with D hard to call. V lost 10 bases and J lost 8, with 3 bases in between. Germline V gene sequence: CDR1 SEHNR, CDR2 FQNEAQ (reference sequence). The CDR3 spans 8 residues.

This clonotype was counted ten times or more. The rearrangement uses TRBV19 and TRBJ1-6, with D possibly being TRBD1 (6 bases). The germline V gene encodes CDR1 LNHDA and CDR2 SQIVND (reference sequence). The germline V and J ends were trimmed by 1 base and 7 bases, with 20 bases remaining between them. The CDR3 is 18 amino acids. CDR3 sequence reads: CASSIATGTIISNSPLHF. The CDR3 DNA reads TGTGCCAGTAGTATAGCCACCGGGACAATAATATCCAATTCACCCCTCCACTTT.